This T cell receptor (beta chain) was recovered during a study of T cell repertoires in cytomegalovirus infection. Study context: Shared public TCR beta signatures pointed to both CMV infection and a matching HLA type.

Each CDR3 protein gets one entry after TCRdb re-called the reads with MiXCR. Of 560,000 or so distinct CDR3 sequences listed, 16% were seen once; the top ten hold about 24%. This clonotype was observed a few times. The receptor was derived from a human donor in good health (CMV status not recorded). Some clones in this sample may be carry-over from other donors' samples. The sample consisted of CD8+ T cells from PBMCs.

Here the CDR3 DNA reads TGTGCCAGCAGCTCGATATTGAACACCGGGGAGCTGTTTTTT. It specifies CASSSILNTGELFF. This chain connects TRBV11-2 to TRBJ2-2, with D hard to call. In germline, CDR1 is SGHAT, CDR2 FQNNGV. V was shortened by 4 bases and J by 1 base, with 7 bases between the two germline ends. The CDR3 contains 14 residues.